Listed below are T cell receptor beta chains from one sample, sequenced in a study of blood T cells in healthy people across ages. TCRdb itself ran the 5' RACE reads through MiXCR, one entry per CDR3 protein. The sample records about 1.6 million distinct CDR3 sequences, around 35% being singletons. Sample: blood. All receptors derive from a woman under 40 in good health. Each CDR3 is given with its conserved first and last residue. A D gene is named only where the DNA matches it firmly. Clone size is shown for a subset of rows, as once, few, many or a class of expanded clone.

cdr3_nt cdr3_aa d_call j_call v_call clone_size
TGTGCCAGCAGCTTAGAGCCGACGACTAGCGGGGCAAAAAAACCGTCCTACAATGAGCAGTTCTTC CASSLEPTTSGAKKPSYNEQFF TRBD2 TRBJ2-1 TRBV7-8 -
TGCGCCAGCAGCTTGGAAGGTGAGGAGCAGCCCCAGCATTTT CASSLEGEEQPQHF - TRBJ1-5 TRBV5-1 -
TGTGCCAGCAGTTATCGTCTCCCGAACACTGAAGCTTTCTTT CASSYRLPNTEAFF - TRBJ1-1 TRBV12-3/TRBV12-4 few
TGTGCCAGCAGTTTGATTTGGGGGACTAGCGCCGAGCAGTACTTC CASSLIWGTSAEQYF TRBD2 TRBJ2-7 TRBV27 -
TGTGCCAGCAGCCCGCTTAACTATGGCTACACCTTC CASSPLNYGYTF - TRBJ1-2 TRBV7-9 -
TGTGCCAGCAGTGGGGCCTTGGAGCAGTTCTTC CASSGALEQFF - TRBJ2-1 TRBV25-1 many
TGTGCCGGCAGCGTAGGGGGACGAAGCTCCTACAATGAGCAGTTCTTC CAGSVGGRSSYNEQFF - TRBJ2-1 TRBV9 -
TGTGCCAGCAACCGGGGTGGGGGAGATACGCAGTATTTT CASNRGGGDTQYF - TRBJ2-3 TRBV2 -
TGTGCCTGGAGTGTCTTACGACAAACTACCCGGACAGGGAGGTCAGATACGCAGTATTTT CAWSVLRQTTRTGRSDTQYF TRBD1 TRBJ2-3 TRBV30 -
TGTGCCAGCGCCGGGACAGGGCTCTACAATGAGCAGTTCTTC CASAGTGLYNEQFF TRBD1 TRBJ2-1 TRBV3-1 -
TGCGCCAGCAGACGACAACTTGGCGCTGAAAAACTGTTTTTT CASRRQLGAEKLFF - TRBJ1-4 TRBV4-1 many
TGTGCCAGCAGCCAAGAAAGATTAGGAGGGGGCAATGAGCAGTTCTTC CASSQERLGGGNEQFF - TRBJ2-1 TRBV3-1 few
TGCGCCAGCAGCTACCGACTGGATAGCTCCTACGAGCAGTACTTC CASSYRLDSSYEQYF - TRBJ2-7 TRBV5-1 few
TGCAGTGCTAGAGATGGCGGCCACTCCTACGAGCAGTACTTC CSARDGGHSYEQYF - TRBJ2-7 TRBV20-1 -
TGTGCCAGCAGATCGACTGGGCGGGGGAACCCCAGCGCAGATACGCAGTATTTT CASRSTGRGNPSADTQYF TRBD2 TRBJ2-3 TRBV9 few
TGTGCCAGCAGTCTGGGGACAGGGGGCGTCTCCGAGCAGTACTTC CASSLGTGGVSEQYF TRBD1 TRBJ2-7 TRBV25-1 many
TGCGCCAGCAGCCCACGATTTTCCAGCGGGAGTTACGAGCAGTACTTC CASSPRFSSGSYEQYF TRBD2 TRBJ2-7 TRBV5-1 -
TGTGCCAGCAGTTTATCCGGGACACAGCCCGAGCCCCAGCATTTT CASSLSGTQPEPQHF - TRBJ1-5 TRBV12-3/TRBV12-4 -
TGCGCCAGCAACGGAGACACTGAAGCTTTCTTT CASNGDTEAFF - TRBJ1-1 TRBV5-1 -
TGCGCCAGCAGCTTAGCTGGGTACGACAATGAGCAGTACTTC CASSLAGYDNEQYF - TRBJ2-7 TRBV5-1 -
TGTGCCAGCAGCCAAGATCCGCGCAGGGCCGACGAGCAGTACTTC CASSQDPRRADEQYF - TRBJ2-7 TRBV3-1 few
TGTGCCTGGAGTCCAAAGGGTGGTTTGACCAAAAACATTCAGTACTTC CAWSPKGGLTKNIQYF - TRBJ2-4 TRBV30 once
TGCAGTGCCGTTGATCGTTGGAACACTGAAGCTTTCTTT CSAVDRWNTEAFF - TRBJ1-1 TRBV20-1 -
TGTGCCAGCAGGGGGGACAGGGGGTTTCAGTTCTTC CASRGDRGFQFF TRBD1 TRBJ2-1 TRBV2 once
TGTGCCAGCAGGGGTGACAGGGACAACTTGAACACTGAAGCTTTCTTT CASRGDRDNLNTEAFF TRBD1 TRBJ1-1 TRBV6-5 few
TGTGCCAGCAGTTACTCGCGGGACTTTTACAATGAGCAGTTCTTC CASSYSRDFYNEQFF - TRBJ2-1 TRBV6-2/TRBV6-3 -
TGCGCCAGTCAGTCAGGGCCCTACGAGCAGTACTTC CASQSGPYEQYF - TRBJ2-7 TRBV5-1 -
TGTGCCAGCAGTGACAGAAGTCGCTCCTACGAGCAGTACTTC CASSDRSRSYEQYF - TRBJ2-7 TRBV25-1 few
TGTGCCAGCAGTTCGAACCGACCCCCACTAGAGACCCAGTACTTC CASSSNRPPLETQYF - TRBJ2-5 TRBV27 -
TGTGCCAGCAGCCACCAGACAGGGACAGATACGCAGTATTTT CASSHQTGTDTQYF TRBD1 TRBJ2-3 TRBV7-9 few
TGCGCCAGCAGCTTCCCCAGGGTATATCAGCCCCAGCATTTT CASSFPRVYQPQHF - TRBJ1-5 TRBV5-1 few
TGTGCCAGCAGCTGGGGGACAGGGCTCTACGAGCAGTACTTC CASSWGTGLYEQYF TRBD1 TRBJ2-7 TRBV7-9 -
TGCGCCAGCAGCTTGGATGGGGACAGTGGGACGAGCACAGATACGCAGTATTTT CASSLDGDSGTSTDTQYF TRBD1 TRBJ2-3 TRBV5-1 -
TGTGCCAGCAGTTTAGTGGCGGGAGTCGGGGAGACCCAGTACTTC CASSLVAGVGETQYF TRBD2 TRBJ2-5 TRBV6-2/TRBV6-3 few
TGTGCCAGCAGAACCGGGACCCACAGAAGAACCTATGGCTACACCTTC CASRTGTHRRTYGYTF - TRBJ1-2 TRBV12-3/TRBV12-4 -
TGTGCCATCAGGCCGGACAGGGGGGACTATGGCTACACCTTC CAIRPDRGDYGYTF TRBD1 TRBJ1-2 TRBV10-3 -
TGTGCCAGCAGCTCCACGACAGGGGAGTATGGCTACACCTTC CASSSTTGEYGYTF TRBD1 TRBJ1-2 TRBV5-5 -
TGTGCCAGCAGCTTAGTTCGGGGGGGCCTAAATGAGCAGTTCTTC CASSLVRGGLNEQFF TRBD2 TRBJ2-1 TRBV7-2 few
TGTGCCACCAGAGCCAGCGGGATTATCTACAATGAGCAGTTCTTC CATRASGIIYNEQFF TRBD2 TRBJ2-1 TRBV15 -
TGCAGTGCTAGAGAATTGGGCCTTAATTCACCCCTCCACTTT CSARELGLNSPLHF - TRBJ1-6 TRBV20-1 -
TGTGCCAGCAATCCATCCGGGACAGGGGCGGAAGATACGCGGTATTTT CASNPSGTGAEDTRYF TRBD1 TRBJ2-3 TRBV6-9 -